This record concerns one T cell receptor beta chain sequence. Clones were read by immunoSEQ multiplex PCR, and TCRdb kept only the in-frame ones, dropping some. This sample carries some 60,000 clones, approximately 84% of them seen once, and the ten largest clones take about 2%. V shed 5 bases and J 5 bases; nucleotides not matched to a gene: 11. Germline loops: CDR1 SEHNR, CDR2 FQNEAQ (reference sequence). This CDR3 is built from 15 residues. The sample originates from a study of OX40 agonist ivuxolimab in advanced cancers. V usage is TRBV7-9 and J usage is TRBJ2-5; the match to TRBD1 covers 7 bases. The sequenced sample was CD4+ or CD8+ T cells sorted from blood, obtained in a trial of the OX40 agonist ivuxolimab. This clonotype originated in an adult with an advanced solid tumor such as melanoma, head and neck, liver or kidney cancer. CDR3 loop: CASSTGQTLGETQYF. The CDR3 region has the DNA TGTGCCAGCAGCACGGGACAGACGTTGGGGGAGACCCAGTACTTC.